The 29 T cell receptor beta chains presented below share a single source sample, sequenced in a study of radiation and T cells in renal cell carcinoma. Sequenced by immunoSEQ multiplex PCR; TCRdb stores in-frame clones only, minus some. The table lists about 26,000 clones, approximately 81% of them singletons. Time point here: blood 2 weeks post-SBRT. The treatment here: 15 Gy SBRT to primary tumor, nephrectomy 4 weeks later. Sequencing was performed on blood, taken from a patient whose treatment included radiotherapy and nephrectomy. The receptors shown here come from a man aged 60-69 years with renal cell carcinoma.

The chain joins TRBV4-1 to TRBJ2-1; 7 nucleotides agree with TRBD1. CDR3 length: 15 residues. Germline V gives CDR1 MGHRA, CDR2 YSYEKL. V trimming: 4 bases; J trimming: 5 bases; junction bases outside the gene matches: 8. Written as DNA, the CDR3 is TGCGCCAGCAGCCCCCGAGGGACAGAAAACAATGAGCAGTTCTTC. As protein: CASSPRGTENNEQFF.

The chain joins TRBV18 to TRBJ1-1; D uncertain. In germline, CDR1 is KGHSH, CDR2 LQKENI. This CDR3 region has 13 residues. V lost 2 bases, J lost 3 bases, and 7 bases lay in between. CDR3 nucleotide sequence: TGTGCCAGCTCACCATGGTCCTACACTGAAGCTTTCTTT. Its protein product is CASSPWSYTEAFF.

The rearrangement joins TRBV18 to TRBJ1-2; D remains unclear. The CDR3 runs to 12 residues. Looked up from germline, CDR1 is KGHSH and CDR2 is LQKENI. Trimming stripped 4 bases from V and 7 bases from J, with 10 bases between. CDR3 protein: CASSRPQSGYTF. The CDR3 DNA reads as TGTGCCAGCTCACGACCGCAGTCTGGCTACACCTTC.

This chain's CDR3 is CAISEIAGTKGGRAYEQYF. The CDR3 DNA reads as TGTGCCATCAGTGAAATAGCCGGGACGAAGGGCGGGAGGGCCTACGAGCAGTACTTC. This chain links TRBV10-3 with TRBJ2-7; 9 bases align to TRBD2. Germline loops: CDR1 ENHRY, CDR2 SYGVKD. V gave up 3 bases and J gave up 2 bases; unmatched junction bases: 17. The CDR3 consists of 19 residues.

The chain employs TRBV4-2 and TRBJ1-1; D call uncertain. The V end was cut by 3 bases, the J end by 2 bases, with 13 bases between. Germline V gives CDR1 LGHNA, CDR2 YNFKEQ. The CDR3 length is 15 residues. The chain's CDR3 is CASSHRSAYNTEAFF. As DNA, the CDR3 is TGTGCCAGCAGCCACAGATCCGCCTATAACACTGAAGCTTTCTTT.

The J gene is TRBJ1-1, the V gene TRBV5-4; D might be TRBD1 (5 bases). CDR1 is SGHNT and CDR2 is YYREEE in the germline V gene (reference sequence). This CDR3 has 17 residues. Deletions cut 4 bases from V and 1 base from J, with 20 bases between. The CDR3 nucleotides read TGTGCCAGCAGCCGGACGTCCGGGGGGGGACCGAACACTGAAGCTTTCTTT. The encoded protein is CASSRTSGGGPNTEAFF.

The J gene is TRBJ2-7, the V gene TRBV7-9; 8 bases are a match to TRBD2. CDR1 is SEHNR, CDR2 FQNEAQ, per germline (reference sequence). J gave up 2 bases and V 5 bases, and 8 bases lay outside the gene matches. The CDR3 spans 15 residues. Here the CDR3 reads CASSPRGGAAYEQYF. CDR3 bases: TGTGCCAGCAGCCCACGGGGGGGCGCAGCCTACGAGCAGTACTTC.

This clone was observed once. V is TRBV5-1 and J is TRBJ2-3, with D tentatively TRBD2 (6 bases). The V end was cut by 3 bases, the J end by 3 bases, with 11 bases between. The CDR3 spans 14 residues. Germline CDR1 SGHRS, CDR2 YFSETQ. CDR3 amino acids: CASSSGGLTDTQYF. The CDR3 DNA reads TGCGCCAGCAGCTCGGGCGGACTAACAGATACGCAGTATTTT. The full variable domain, with the rest looked up from reference TRBV5-1 and TRBJ2-3, is KAGVTQTPRYLIKTRGQQVTLSCSPISGHRSVSWYQQTPGQGLQFLFEYFSETQRNKGNFPGRFSGRQFSNSRSEMNVSTLELGDSALYLCASSSGGLTDTQYFGPGTRLTVL.

CDR3 protein: CASRGWGEYTEAFF. In nucleotides, the CDR3 is TGTGCCAGCAGGGGGTGGGGGGAGTACACTGAAGCTTTCTTT. The chain recombines TRBV6-5 with TRBJ1-1, with D possibly TRBD1 on 5 matching bases. Germline CDR1 MNHEY, CDR2 SVGAGI. There are 14 residues in the CDR3. Trimming stripped 6 bases from V and 3 bases from J, with 14 bases between.

By proportion, this clone is medium-sized (0.01 to 0.1%). The chain has TRBV7-9 and TRBJ2-7; D assignment may be TRBD1 or TRBD2 (5 bases each). The CDR3 has 16 residues. Germline lookup yields CDR1 SEHNR and CDR2 FQNEAQ (reference sequence). The V and J ends lost 4 bases and 3 bases respectively, with 19 bases between them. In DNA form, the CDR3 reads TGTGCCAGCAGCTCCATAGGGGCGAGGACTTACTACGAGCAGTACTTC. Amino acids: CASSSIGARTYYEQYF. Looking up the rest from reference TRBV7-9 and TRBJ2-7 gives the full variable domain: DTGVSQNPRHKITKRGQNVTFRCDPISEHNRLYWYRQTLGQGPEFLTYFQNEAQLEKSRLLSDRFSAERPKGSFSTLEIQRTEQGDSAMYLCASSSIGARTYYEQYFGPGTRLTVT.

The chain carries TRBV4-1 and TRBJ2-5; 8 nucleotides match TRBD1. CDR1 and CDR2 (germline): MGHRA, YSYEKL. The CDR3 has 15 residues. With V trimmed by 4 bases and J by 5 bases, 9 bases remained unmatched. The DNA of the CDR3 is TGCGCCAGCAGCCTTGGTCAGGGGGCGCGGGAGACCCAGTACTTC. It encodes CASSLGQGARETQYF.

This clone is large (0.1 to 1%) by share. CDR3 sequence reads: CASSSGQAGDQPQHF. In DNA, the CDR3 is TGTGCCAGCAGCTCCGGACAGGCCGGCGATCAGCCCCAGCATTTT. The chain employs TRBV5-4 and TRBJ1-5; 7 bases agree with TRBD1. With 3 bases clipped from V and 5 bases from J, the junction kept 8 bases outside the gene matches. This CDR3 spans 15 amino acids. Germline-derived CDR1 and CDR2 are SGHNT and YYREEE (reference sequence).

For the CDR3, the DNA is TGCGCCAGCAGCTTGAGCGGGGTGAGCTCCTACAATGAGCAGTTCTTC. Protein: CASSLSGVSSYNEQFF. V gene TRBV5-1 combines with J gene TRBJ2-1; 7 nucleotides align to TRBD2. V was clipped by 1 base and J by 0 bases; unmatched bases: 4. The CDR3 covers 16 residues. Germline V gene sequence: CDR1 SGHRS, CDR2 YFSETQ.

The CDR3 sequence: CASSYVRGGYGYTF. The CDR3 DNA follows: TGTGCCAGCAGTTACGTTAGGGGTGGCTATGGCTACACCTTC. This sequence joins TRBV6-5 and TRBJ1-2, with a tentative D call TRBD1 (5 bases). The V gene lost 2 bases and the J gene lost 4 bases, with 11 bases spanning the gap. This CDR3 has 14 residues. CDR1 and CDR2 (germline): MNHEY, SVGAGI.

The chain carries TRBV11-2 and TRBJ1-1; no firm D call. There are 14 residues in the CDR3. V was pared by 5 bases and J by 6 bases, with 16 bases between. The V gene's germline CDR1 is SGHAT and CDR2 FQNNGV. The CDR3 is CASSRTPLDPEAFF. The CDR3 DNA reads as TGTGCCAGCAGCCGAACCCCACTTGACCCTGAAGCTTTCTTT.

The chain uses TRBV2 and TRBJ1-1; D is unresolved. V gave up 7 bases and J gave up 6 bases, with 9 bases separating them. This CDR3 comprises 11 residues. Per the germline V gene, CDR1 is SNHLY and CDR2 is FYNNEI. The CDR3 protein is CASNNDAEAFF. The CDR3 bases are TGTGCCAGCAACAACGATGCTGAAGCTTTCTTT.

This clone was detected once. This chain joins TRBV6-1 and TRBJ1-4; D remains unclear. There are 12 residues in the CDR3. V lost 4 bases and J 12 bases, leaving 12 bases between the germline ends. Germline V lookup: CDR1 MNHNS, CDR2 SASEGT. The CDR3 DNA sequence: TGTGCCAGCAGTGTAGAAAGCCTTGAACTGTTTTTT. It encodes CASSVESLELFF.

This chain joins TRBV6-5 and TRBJ1-2, with D tentatively TRBD1 (6 bases). Germline CDR1 MNHEY, CDR2 SVGAGI. This CDR3 has 13 amino acids. The V gene lost 5 bases and the J gene lost 2 bases, with 9 bases spanning the gap. CDR3 nucleotides: TGTGCCAGCAGTCGACAGGAAAACTATGGCTACACCTTC. Translated, it gives CASSRQENYGYTF.

The chain uses TRBV9 and TRBJ2-7; possibly TRBD2 for D (5 bases). V lost 0 bases and J lost 0, with 7 bases in between. Germline CDR1 and CDR2: SGDLS and YYNGEE. The CDR3 is 14 amino acids. In DNA, the CDR3 is TGTGCCAGCAGCGTAGGCGGGTTCTCCTACGAGCAGTACTTC. It specifies CASSVGGFSYEQYF.

CDR3 sequence reads: CASSLTGTSGGNEQFF. In nucleotides, the CDR3 is TGCGCCAGCAGCTTGACCGGGACTAGCGGAGGAAATGAGCAGTTCTTC. The chain has TRBV5-1 and TRBJ2-1, with 11 bases identical to TRBD2. Trimming cost V 1 base and J 7 bases; bases outside gene matches: 7. Per germline, CDR1 SGHRS and CDR2 YFSETQ. CDR3 length: 16 residues.

This clone showed up just once. This chain links TRBV10-3 with TRBJ2-5, with 9 bases fitting TRBD2. V shed 6 bases and J 0 bases; nucleotides not matched to a gene: 2. This CDR3 contains 14 residues. Germline lookup yields CDR1 ENHRY and CDR2 SYGVKD. The CDR3 sequence is CAIRTSGDQETQYF. CDR3 nucleotide sequence: TGTGCCATCAGGACTAGCGGAGACCAAGAGACCCAGTACTTC.

This clone was counted once. The genes are TRBV19 and TRBJ1-2, with D perhaps TRBD1 (6 bases). Germline V gene data show CDR1 as LNHDA and CDR2 as SQIVND (reference sequence). The CDR3 runs to 17 residues. Trimming left V 3 bases short and J 0 bases short, with 17 bases between. In DNA, the CDR3 is TGTGCCAGTAGTATGCCACGAGGGGGGAGGACTAACTATGGCTACACCTTC. Its protein is CASSMPRGGRTNYGYTF.

This clone was recorded once. The V call is TRBV29-1, the J call TRBJ2-1, with D possibly being TRBD2 (6 bases). V lost 4 bases to trimming and J lost 4 bases, with 11 bases between them. The CDR3 is 13 residues long. CDR1 and CDR2 from the germline V gene are SQVTM and ANQGSEA. The CDR3 sequence is CSVVTSYYNEQFF. The CDR3 DNA sequence: TGCAGCGTTGTCACTAGCTATTACAATGAGCAGTTCTTC.

The V gene is TRBV10-3, the J gene TRBJ2-1; TRBD1 matches at 8 bases. The CDR3 consists of 16 residues. Looked up from germline, CDR1 is ENHRY and CDR2 is SYGVKD. Trimming took 6 bases from V and 0 from J; bases not matched to a gene: 7. The CDR3 DNA sequence: TGTGCCATCAGCCCCGGGACAGGAGGCTCCTACAATGAGCAGTTCTTC. It specifies CAISPGTGGSYNEQFF.

This clone was recorded once. V gene TRBV27 combines with J gene TRBJ1-2, with D unresolved. Trimming cost V 2 bases and J 4 bases, with 11 bases left between them. Germline CDR1 is MNHEY and CDR2 is SMNVEV (reference sequence). The length of the CDR3 is 14 residues. CDR3 DNA sequence: TGTGCCAGCAGTTTACAACCCGGGAGCTATGGCTACACCTTC. It translates to CASSLQPGSYGYTF.

The chain recombines TRBV5-4 with TRBJ2-3; no clear D. Trimming stripped 3 bases from V and 0 bases from J, with 8 bases between. CDR1 is SGHNT, CDR2 YYREEE, per germline (reference sequence). This CDR3 comprises 14 residues. CDR3 in amino acids: CASSSWRSTDTQYF. CDR3 sequence (DNA): TGTGCCAGCAGCTCGTGGCGGAGCACAGATACGCAGTATTTT.

By share, this clone counts as medium-sized. The sample carries other DNA sequences with the same CDR3. J is TRBJ2-7 and V is TRBV7-9; D ambiguous. The CDR3 runs 12 residues. With 1 base removed from V and 3 bases from J, the gap between germline ends came to 4 bases. Germline V gives CDR1 SEHNR, CDR2 FQNEAQ (reference sequence). The CDR3 DNA sequence: TGTGCCAGCAGCTTAGGAGTCTACGAGCAGTACTTC. This codes for CASSLGVYEQYF.

Concerning this clone: At one end, the junction sequence differs from germline, possibly due to a read error. The genes are TRBV2 and TRBJ2-5; 11 bases are shared with TRBD2. This CDR3 is built from 15 residues. CDR1 and CDR2 from the germline V gene are SNHLY and FYNNEI. The CDR3 region is CVSSVSGRAWETQYF. CDR3 in DNA: TGTGTCAGCAGCGTTAGCGGGAGGGCTTGGGAGACCCAGTACTTC.

This chain joins TRBV6-1 and TRBJ1-5; D uncertain. Germline lookup yields CDR1 MNHNS and CDR2 SASEGT. This CDR3 is 12 amino acids long. Deletions cut 3 bases from V and 7 bases from J, with 7 bases between. CDR3 nucleotides: TGTGCCAGCAGTGATTGGTCCCAGCCCCAGCATTTT. As protein: CASSDWSQPQHF.